The clone carrying this TCR beta chain came up once. The record originates from a study of T cell responses to AZD1222 COVID-19 vaccine. The V end was cut by 7 bases, the J end by 4 bases, with 13 bases between. This CDR3 contains 13 residues. CDR1 and CDR2 (germline): SGHTA, FQGNSA. TCRdb keeps only in-frame clones here, not all; method: immunoSEQ multiplex PCR. The table has more than 110,000 clones, approximately 90% seen once. The sequence was collected from an adult who received the AZD1222 COVID-19 vaccine. The specimen was peripheral blood, collected 28 days after the second AZD1222 dose. This chain uses TRBV7-2 with TRBJ1-2; no reliable D call. The CDR3 region has the DNA TGTGCCAGCACCCCCCAGAACAGCTATGGCTACACCTTC. Encoded protein: CASTPQNSYGYTF.